One sample yielded the 24 T cell receptor beta chains listed below, sequenced in a study of cytomegalovirus exposure and HLA in healthy donors (dated by TCRdb to 2017 to 2019). Preparation of the library involved the immunoSEQ multiplex PCR assay. For the multiplex PCR, a mixture combining 60 forward primers for TCR Vbeta segments and 13 reverse primers for TCR Jbeta segments was used. Held by TCRdb, this immuneACCESS table contains in-frame sequences only and omits some clones. Under half of the omission traces to an unresolved V gene where checked; the cause of the rest is unknown. In all, the sample holds about 130,000 clones, and 80% to 90% of those were seen once. Jointly, the top ten make up 2% to 3% of the sample. Sequences were obtained from PBMCs. Receptors were obtained from a man in his forties or fifties in good health and CMV-seronegative.

The chain carries TRBV19 and TRBJ2-5, with 9 positions matching TRBD2. This CDR3 has 15 residues. Germline CDR1 LNHDA, CDR2 SQIVND (reference sequence). The J segment lost 5 bases and the V segment lost 3 bases, leaving 7 bases of the junction unmatched. The CDR3 DNA sequence: TGTGCCAGTAGTATCTTAGCGGGAGCCGGGGAGACCCAGTACTTC. Translated, it gives CASSILAGAGETQYF. Combining the CDR3 with reference TRBV19 and TRBJ2-5 gives the whole variable domain DGGITQSPKYLFRKEGQNVTLSCEQNLNHDAMYWYRQDPGQGLRLIYYSQIVNDFQKGDIAEGYSVSREKKESFPLTVTSAQKNPTAFYLCASSILAGAGETQYFGPGTRLLVL.

The chain recombines TRBV7-9 with TRBJ2-7; 7 positions agree with TRBD2. Germline assignment: CDR1 SEHNR and CDR2 FQNEAQ (reference sequence). The CDR3 extends over 14 amino acids. Germline trimming cut 1 base from V and 4 bases from J; bases unmatched to any gene: 4. The CDR3 sequence is CASSLGGGGYEQYF. CDR3 DNA sequence: TGTGCCAGCAGCTTAGGCGGGGGAGGGTACGAGCAGTACTTC.

This rearrangement joins TRBV7-2 to TRBJ2-5, with 7 bases that match TRBD2. The J call may be incorrect, as the DNA end agrees better with TRBJ2-7. The CDR3 is 15 amino acids. Germline lookup yields CDR1 SGHTA and CDR2 FQGNSA. The CDR3, as DNA: TGTGCCAGCAGGTTCGGGGGGACGAGCTCCTACGAGCAGTACTTC. Translation: CASRFGGTSSYEQYF.

The V gene is TRBV30, the J gene TRBJ1-4, with TRBD1 identical over 8 bases. Germline values: CDR1 GTSNPN, CDR2 SVGIG (reference sequence). V lost 1 base to trimming and J lost 8 bases; unmatched junction nucleotides: 9. This CDR3 is 15 amino acids long. The CDR3 bases are TGTGCCTGGAGTGGGTCGCGGACAGGGAAGGAAAAACTGTTTTTT. This gives the protein CAWSGSRTGKEKLFF. The complete variable domain, with remaining parts taken from reference TRBV30 and TRBJ1-4, reads SQTIHQWPATLVQPVGSPLSLECTVEGTSNPNLYWYRQAAGRGLQLLFYSVGIGQISSEVPQNLSASRPQDRQFILSSKKLLLSDSGFYLCAWSGSRTGKEKLFFGSGTQLSVL.

This clone appeared once. The V call is TRBV4-1, the J call TRBJ2-3; 11 bases align to TRBD2. V dropped 0 bases and J dropped 1; count of bases not matched to a gene: 12. The CDR3 covers 20 residues. Germline assignment: CDR1 MGHRA and CDR2 YSYEKL. The DNA of the CDR3 is TGCGCCAGCAGCCAAGATAGAAGCCTAGCGGGGGGAAGGGGCACAGATACGCAGTATTTT. Residues: CASSQDRSLAGGRGTDTQYF.

The chain carries TRBV30 and TRBJ1-4, with 7 bases matching TRBD1. Germline assignment: CDR1 GTSNPN and CDR2 SVGIG (reference sequence). The CDR3 sequence is 12 residues long. J lost 12 bases, V lost 3 bases, and 7 bases had no gene match. CDR3 in DNA: TGTGCCTGGAGCCCACAGGGGTTTGAACTGTTTTTT. Protein: CAWSPQGFELFF.

The J gene is TRBJ2-7, the V gene TRBV28; the D gene is possibly TRBD2 (5 bases). CDR1 and CDR2 from the germline V gene are MDHEN and SYDVKM. V dropped 8 bases and J dropped 3 bases, with 17 bases sitting between them. This CDR3 comprises 14 residues. CDR3 DNA: TGTGCCAGCCTCGACCGGGGAAAGGGCTACGAGCAGTACTTC. Protein product: CASLDRGKGYEQYF. The full variable domain, in which reference TRBV28 and TRBJ2-7 provide the parts outside the CDR3, is DVKVTQSSRYLVKRTGEKVFLECVQDMDHENMFWYRQDPGLGLRLIYFSYDVKMKEKGDIPEGYSVSREKKERFSLILESASTNQTSMYLCASLDRGKGYEQYFGPGTRLTVT.

The rearrangement uses TRBV5-8 and TRBJ1-3; 7 nucleotides line up with TRBD1. The V and J ends lost 4 bases and 1 base, in that order; junction bases with no gene match: 8. The length of the CDR3 is 16 residues. CDR1 and CDR2 from the germline V gene are SGHTS and YDEGEE. CDR3 region: CASSPTTGRSGNTIYF. In DNA form, the CDR3 reads TGTGCCAGCAGCCCAACGACAGGGAGGTCTGGAAACACCATATATTTT.

The chain joins TRBV4-1 to TRBJ2-7, with 8 bases fitting TRBD2. Germline V gene data show CDR1 as MGHRA and CDR2 as YSYEKL. Germline trimming cut 0 bases from V and 1 base from J; bases unmatched to any gene: 5. This CDR3 region has 16 residues. The DNA for the CDR3 is TGCGCCAGCAGCCAAGAAGGTAGCGGGGCGTCCTACGAGCAGTACTTC. Translating it yields CASSQEGSGASYEQYF.

The chain joins TRBV5-6 to TRBJ2-3, with 10 bases that match TRBD1. The CDR3 extends over 14 amino acids. CDR1 is SGHDT and CDR2 is YYEEEE in the germline V gene. V was pared by 3 bases and J by 4 bases, with 2 bases of the junction left unmatched. Here the CDR3 DNA reads TGTGCCAGCAGCTCTGGACAGGGGGCAGATACGCAGTATTTT. It yields the protein CASSSGQGADTQYF. Filled out from reference TRBV5-6 and TRBJ2-3, the complete variable domain reads DAGVTQSPTHLIKTRGQQVTLRCSPKSGHDTVSWYQQALGQGPQFIFQYYEEEERQRGNFPDRFSGHQFPNYSSELNVNALLLGDSALYLCASSSGQGADTQYFGPGTRLTVL.

This chain's CDR3 is CASSTERTDTQYF. CDR3 nucleotides: TGTGCCAGTAGTACCGAGCGCACAGATACGCAGTATTTT. This chain uses TRBV19 with TRBJ2-3, with D uncertain. The CDR3 consists of 13 residues. Per the germline V gene, CDR1 is LNHDA and CDR2 is SQIVND (reference sequence). The V end lost 4 bases, the J end lost 1 base, and 6 bases lay between the germline ends. Together with reference TRBV19 and TRBJ2-3, the CDR3 gives the full variable domain: DGGITQSPKYLFRKEGQNVTLSCEQNLNHDAMYWYRQDPGQGLRLIYYSQIVNDFQKGDIAEGYSVSREKKESFPLTVTSAQKNPTAFYLCASSTERTDTQYFGPGTRLTVL.

The V gene is TRBV2, the J gene TRBJ2-7, with TRBD1 identical over 7 bases. Trimming removed 4 bases from V and 6 bases from J; junction bases left unmatched: 3. Germline V gene lookup returns CDR1 SNHLY and CDR2 FYNNEI. CDR3 length: 12 residues. In DNA, the CDR3 is TGTGCCAGCAGTGCGGGACAGATCGAGCAGTACTTC. It is translated as CASSAGQIEQYF.

This chain links TRBV7-2 with TRBJ2-5; 7 nucleotides align to TRBD1. Trimming cost V 4 bases and J 11 bases; bases outside gene matches: 13. This CDR3 region has 14 residues. Germline V gives CDR1 SGHTA, CDR2 FQGNSA. CDR3 nucleotides: TGTGCCAGCAGCTCACACGGGACAGTTGCGTGGCAGTACTTC. It codes for CASSSHGTVAWQYF.

This chain connects TRBV30 to TRBJ2-3, with 8 positions matching TRBD2. V shed 1 base, J shed 0 bases, and the junction held 6 bases outside the gene matches. Germline loops: CDR1 GTSNPN, CDR2 SVGIG (reference sequence). The CDR3 has 16 residues. The CDR3 DNA follows: TGTGCCTGGAGTGCATTAGCGGGGCATAGCACAGATACGCAGTATTTT. Translated: CAWSALAGHSTDTQYF.

This clone was recorded a few times. This chain links TRBV6-5 with TRBJ1-2; 7 nucleotides align to TRBD1. Germline-derived CDR1 and CDR2 are MNHEY and SVGAGI. The CDR3 spans 11 residues. The V and J ends lost 11 bases and 7 bases, in that order; junction bases with no gene match: 7. The CDR3 region is CAAWTGGGYTF. CDR3 bases: TGTGCCGCATGGACAGGAGGTGGCTACACCTTC.

In its sample, this clone was seen once. The chain has TRBV9 and TRBJ1-3; D not certain. Per the germline V gene, CDR1 is SGDLS and CDR2 is YYNGEE. This CDR3 is built from 17 residues. Trimming removed 4 bases at V and 1 base at J, with 18 bases between. CDR3: CASSSSTGLISGNTIYF. In DNA, the CDR3 is TGTGCCAGCAGCTCTTCAACCGGGTTAATATCTGGAAACACCATATATTTT. Supplemented by reference TRBV9 and TRBJ1-3, the full variable domain reads DSGVTQTPKHLITATGQRVTLRCSPRSGDLSVYWYQQSLDQGLQFLIQYYNGEERAKGNILERFSAQQFPDLHSELNLSSLELGDSALYFCASSSSTGLISGNTIYFGEGSWLTVV.

The chain has TRBV9 and TRBJ2-3, with 7 bases that match TRBD2. This CDR3 contains 15 residues. Germline CDR1 reads SGDLS; CDR2 reads YYNGEE. Trimming cost V 4 bases and J 0 bases; bases outside gene matches: 5. CDR3 sequence reads: CASSSPGGSTDTQYF. CDR3 sequence (DNA): TGTGCCAGCAGCTCCCCGGGGGGAAGCACAGATACGCAGTATTTT.

The V gene is TRBV30, the J gene TRBJ1-6, with D hard to call. This CDR3 is built from 17 residues. Trimming cost V 1 base and J 0 bases, with 13 bases left between them. Germline loops: CDR1 GTSNPN, CDR2 SVGIG (reference sequence). The CDR3 sequence: CAWSAQVLSSYNSPLHF. The CDR3 DNA is TGTGCCTGGAGTGCGCAGGTATTGAGCTCCTATAATTCACCCCTCCACTTT.

The chain has TRBV15 and TRBJ2-3, with 7 bases lining up with TRBD1. The V segment lost 0 bases and the J segment 0 bases; nucleotides outside the gene matches: 15. From germline, CDR1 is LNHNV and CDR2 YYDKDF (reference sequence). The CDR3 has 20 residues. The CDR3 here is CATSRDRGRGYLTSTDTQYF. CDR3 DNA: TGTGCCACCAGCAGAGATCGAGGCAGGGGGTATCTCACTAGCACAGATACGCAGTATTTT. The whole variable domain, remainder taken from reference TRBV15 and TRBJ2-3, is DAMVIQNPRYQVTQFGKPVTLSCSQTLNHNVMYWYQQKSSQAPKLLFHYYDKDFNNEADTPDNFQSRRPNTSFCFLDIRSPGLGDTAMYLCATSRDRGRGYLTSTDTQYFGPGTRLTVL.

The V and J genes are TRBV9 and TRBJ2-2; D is possibly TRBD1 (5 bases). This CDR3 has 13 residues. Trimming left V 6 bases short and J 4 bases short, with 10 bases between. Germline V gene sequence: CDR1 SGDLS, CDR2 YYNGEE. The CDR3 nucleotides are TGTGCCAGCACCAGGGCAGGCACCGGGGAGCTGTTTTTT. Its translation: CASTRAGTGELFF. Based on the CDR3 plus reference TRBV9 and TRBJ2-2, the full variable domain is DSGVTQTPKHLITATGQRVTLRCSPRSGDLSVYWYQQSLDQGLQFLIQYYNGEERAKGNILERFSAQQFPDLHSELNLSSLELGDSALYFCASTRAGTGELFFGEGSRLTVL.

The chain has TRBV5-1 and TRBJ2-7; D unresolved. Trimming left V 0 bases short and J 5 bases short, with 12 bases between. CDR1 is SGHRS and CDR2 is YFSETQ in the germline V gene. This CDR3 has 14 amino acids. The CDR3: CASSLALRQNEQYF. The CDR3 DNA sequence: TGCGCCAGCAGCTTGGCGTTGAGACAAAACGAGCAGTACTTC.

The rearrangement uses TRBV7-8 and TRBJ1-2; D gene uncertain. CDR1 and CDR2 from the germline V gene are SGHVS and FQNEAQ. Trimming took off 3 bases at V and 3 bases at J, with 8 bases between the two ends. The CDR3 contains 13 residues. As DNA, the CDR3 is TGTGCCAGCAGCTTTCGGGAAGACTATGGCTACACCTTC. This codes for CASSFREDYGYTF. Full variable domain (outside the CDR3, taken from reference TRBV7-8 and TRBJ1-2): GAGVSQSPRYKVAKRGQDVALRCDPISGHVSLFWYQQALGQGPEFLTYFQNEAQLDKSGLPSDRFFAERPEGSVSTLKIQRTQQEDSAVYLCASSFREDYGYTFGSGTRLTVV.

This clone has a handful of counts. The chain employs TRBV15 and TRBJ1-3, with D unclear. With 0 bases removed from V and 4 bases from J, the gap between germline ends came to 13 bases. Germline V lookup: CDR1 LNHNV, CDR2 YYDKDF (reference sequence). The CDR3 has 16 residues. The CDR3 nucleotides read TGTGCCACCAGCAGAGAAGTAGAGCGGGCGGGAAACACCATATATTTT. Its translation: CATSREVERAGNTIYF.

The chain is built from TRBV7-3 and TRBJ2-1; TRBD1 is a possible D gene (6 bases). In germline, CDR1 is SGHTA, CDR2 FQGTGA. The CDR3 contains 15 residues. Between the trimmed V and J ends, which lost 1 base and 4 bases, there was a span of 11 bases. The DNA for the CDR3 is TGTGCCAGCAGCTTAAACCCCGGACAGTACAATGAGCAGTTCTTC. This sequence encodes CASSLNPGQYNEQFF.